The present T cell receptor beta chain was sequenced within a study of blood T cell repertoires in COVID-19. Only in-frame clones appear in the TCRdb table, and some are missing; sequencing was by immunoSEQ multiplex PCR. Of around 150,000 clones in the sample, roughly 83% were seen once. The receptor's source is a man aged 65 to 79 who had been exposed to COVID-19. The sample was PBMCs or T cells enriched from blood (not recorded which).

DNA of the CDR3: TGTGCCATCAGTGAGTCCGACGGGGGAGCTCCCTACGAGCAGTACTTC. Encoded protein: CAISESDGGAPYEQYF. The chain combines TRBV10-3 with TRBJ2-7; maybe TRBD2 (6 bases). V lost 0 bases to trimming and J lost 2 bases, with 14 bases between them. Germline V gives CDR1 ENHRY, CDR2 SYGVKD. The CDR3 extends over 16 amino acids.